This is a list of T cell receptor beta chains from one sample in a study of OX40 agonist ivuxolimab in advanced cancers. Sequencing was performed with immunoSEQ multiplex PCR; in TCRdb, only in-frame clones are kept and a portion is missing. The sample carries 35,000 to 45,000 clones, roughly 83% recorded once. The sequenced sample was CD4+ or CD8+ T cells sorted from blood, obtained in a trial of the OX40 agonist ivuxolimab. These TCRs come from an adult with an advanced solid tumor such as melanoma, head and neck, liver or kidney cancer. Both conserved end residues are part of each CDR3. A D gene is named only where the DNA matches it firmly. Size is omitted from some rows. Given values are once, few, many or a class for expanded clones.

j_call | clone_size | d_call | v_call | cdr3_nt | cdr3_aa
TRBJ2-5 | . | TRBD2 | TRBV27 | TGTGCCAGCAGTTTAGCGGGGGGGTTACAAGAGACCCAGTACTTC | CASSLAGGLQETQYF
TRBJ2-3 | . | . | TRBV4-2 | TGTGCCAGCAGCCGTGAGGGCGGGACCCCGGCAGATACGCAGTATTTT | CASSREGGTPADTQYF
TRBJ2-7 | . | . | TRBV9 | TGTGCCAGCAGCGTAGTTCCACTGCCGACTTACGGCTTCGAGCAGTACTTC | CASSVVPLPTYGFEQYF
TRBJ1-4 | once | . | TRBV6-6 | TGTGCCAGCAGTTCCCAGGGGCGTCGGAGTGAAAAACTGTTTTTT | CASSSQGRRSEKLFF
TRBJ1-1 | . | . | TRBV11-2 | TGTGCCAGCAGCCCAAAAGGCGGGGGTACGGCTGAAGCTTTCTTT | CASSPKGGGTAEAFF
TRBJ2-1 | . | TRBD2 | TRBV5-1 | TGCGCCAGCAGTCCGGGACTAGCGTCGGGCGATGAGCAGTTCTTC | CASSPGLASGDEQFF
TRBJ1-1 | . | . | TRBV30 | TGTGCCTGGAGTCAGGGAAGGACTGAAGCTTTCTTT | CAWSQGRTEAFF
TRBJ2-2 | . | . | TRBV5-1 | TGCGCCAGTCCGGTCGGCGGGGAGCTGTTTTTT | CASPVGGELFF
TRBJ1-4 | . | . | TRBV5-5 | TGTGCCAGCAGCTTGGGAGGTTTCGGTAATGAAAAACTGTTTTTT | CASSLGGFGNEKLFF
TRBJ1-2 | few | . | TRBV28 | TGTGCCAGCAGTTTAACCGGGCTCGCTGGCTACACCTTC | CASSLTGLAGYTF
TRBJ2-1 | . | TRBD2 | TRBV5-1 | TGCGCCAGCAGCCCGCGACTAGCGGGGTCACACAATGAGCAGTTCTTC | CASSPRLAGSHNEQFF
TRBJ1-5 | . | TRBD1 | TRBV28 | TGTGCCAGCAGCCCGCGCGCGACAGGGGGCAAACCCCAGCATTTT | CASSPRATGGKPQHF
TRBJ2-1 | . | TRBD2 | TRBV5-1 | TGCGCCAGCAGCTCTAGCGGGGGGTACAATGAGCAGTTCTTC | CASSSSGGYNEQFF
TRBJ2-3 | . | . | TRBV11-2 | TGTGCCAGCAGCTTCTTGAGATGGGATACGCAGTATTTT | CASSFLRWDTQYF
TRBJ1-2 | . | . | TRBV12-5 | TGTGCTAGTGGTTTGCTTGACGGGTGGGCAGGGAACTATGGCTACACCTTC | CASGLLDGWAGNYGYTF
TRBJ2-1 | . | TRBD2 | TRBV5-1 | TGCGCCAGCAGCCACAGCGGGAGTGAAAACAATGAGCAGTTCTTC | CASSHSGSENNEQFF
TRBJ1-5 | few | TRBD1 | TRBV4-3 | TGCGCCAGCAGCCCGGGACAGGGGGCCGCTCAGCCCCAGCATTTT | CASSPGQGAAQPQHF
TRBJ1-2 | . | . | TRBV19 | TGTGCCACCGAGGTGGGGTACTATGGCTACACCTTC | CATEVGYYGYTF
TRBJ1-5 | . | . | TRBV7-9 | TGTGCCAGCAGCCTGGCCGGGGGCAATCAGCCCCAGCATTTT | CASSLAGGNQPQHF
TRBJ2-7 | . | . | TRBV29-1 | TGCAGCGTTGAAAAGGGGGACACCTACGAGCAGTACTTC | CSVEKGDTYEQYF
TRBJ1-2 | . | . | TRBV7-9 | TGTGCCAGCACCCTCGGTGCAGGGAACTATGGCTACACCTTC | CASTLGAGNYGYTF
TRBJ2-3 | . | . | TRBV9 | TGTGCCAGCAGCGTAGATCGGTCGGGACGGTACACAGATACGCAGTATTTT | CASSVDRSGRYTDTQYF
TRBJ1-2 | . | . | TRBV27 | TGTGCCAGCAAACCAGCGGGGAATAACTATGGCTACACCTTC | CASKPAGNNYGYTF
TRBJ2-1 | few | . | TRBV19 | TGTGCCAGTACCTATATCGGACTGAATGAGCAGTTCTTC | CASTYIGLNEQFF
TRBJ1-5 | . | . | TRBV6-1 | TGTGCCATCCGGGGGCAGTATAGCAATCAGCCCCAGCATTTT | CAIRGQYSNQPQHF
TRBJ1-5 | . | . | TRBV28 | TGTGCCAGCAGTTTCGGGGATAGCAATCAGCCCCAGCATTTT | CASSFGDSNQPQHF
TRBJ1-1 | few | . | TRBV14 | TGTGCCAGCAGCCTACAGGCTCCCTACACTGAAGCTTTCTTT | CASSLQAPYTEAFF
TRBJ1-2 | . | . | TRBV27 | TGTGCCAGCAGTTTGGGAGGGCACCCTAACTATGGCTACACCTTC | CASSLGGHPNYGYTF
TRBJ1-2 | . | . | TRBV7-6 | TGTGCCAGCAGCGGTATCAGGAACTATGGCTACACCTTC | CASSGIRNYGYTF
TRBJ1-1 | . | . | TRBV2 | TGTGCCAGCAGTGAAGCTAGGGGGACTGAAGCTTTCTTT | CASSEARGTEAFF
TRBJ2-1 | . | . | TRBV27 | TGTGCCAGCAGTTTGAGTACCTACAATGAGCAGTTCTTC | CASSLSTYNEQFF
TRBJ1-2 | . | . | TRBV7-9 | TGTGCCAGCAGCTTGGACAGACCGCCCTATGGCTACACCTTC | CASSLDRPPYGYTF
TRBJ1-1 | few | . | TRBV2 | TGTGCCAGCAGTGAAGCGCTTGTGGCGGTGATGGGCACTGAAGCTTTCTTT | CASSEALVAVMGTEAFF
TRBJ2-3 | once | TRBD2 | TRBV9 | TGTGCCAGCAGCATTTTGGCGGGGGGAATCACAGATACGCAGTATTTT | CASSILAGGITDTQYF
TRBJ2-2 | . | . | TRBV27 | TGTGCCAGCAGTTTATACGGTGGGGGGTCGATCACCGGGGAGCTGTTTTTT | CASSLYGGGSITGELFF
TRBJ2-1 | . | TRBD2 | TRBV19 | TGTGCCAGTAGTAAAAGGACTAGCGGACAATTGGAGCAGTTCTTC | CASSKRTSGQLEQFF
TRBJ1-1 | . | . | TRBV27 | TGTGCCAGCCTAGAACCTGAAGCTTTCTTT | CASLEPEAFF
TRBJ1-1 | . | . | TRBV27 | TGTGCCAGCAGTTTATCAGGAGGGTTGAAGACTGAAGCTTTCTTT | CASSLSGGLKTEAFF
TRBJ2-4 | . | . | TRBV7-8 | TGTGCCAGCAGCTTAGGAGGGGACGCGGCCAAAAACATTCAGTACTTC | CASSLGGDAAKNIQYF
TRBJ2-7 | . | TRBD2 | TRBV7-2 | TGTGCCAGCAGGCCCGCTTGGGAACTAGCGGGAGTTCTCGAGCAGTACTTC | CASRPAWELAGVLEQYF
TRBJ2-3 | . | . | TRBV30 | TGTGCCTGGAGTCCTCTCGGGTCCACAGATACGCAGTATTTT | CAWSPLGSTDTQYF
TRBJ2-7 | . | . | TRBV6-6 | TGTGCCAGCAGTTCAGGTCTAGCGAACGAGCAGTACTTC | CASSSGLANEQYF
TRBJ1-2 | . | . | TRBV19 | TGTGCCACCCTCGGTCCCTCGGACATAGAAGGGTATGGCTACACCTTC | CATLGPSDIEGYGYTF
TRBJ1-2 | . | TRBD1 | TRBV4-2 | TGTGCCAGCAGCCCGGGACAGCCACTCCTCAATGGCTACACCTTC | CASSPGQPLLNGYTF
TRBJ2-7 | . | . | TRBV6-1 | TGTGCCAGCAGTGAAGCGTCAACGGGACTCTCCTACGAGCAGTACTTC | CASSEASTGLSYEQYF
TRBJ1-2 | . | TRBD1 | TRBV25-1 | TGTGCCAGCAGTGAATATTTCGTCGGACAGGGAACTGGTGGCTACACCTTC | CASSEYFVGQGTGGYTF